This entry features one T cell receptor beta chain sequence. Its antigen is currently unknown. This table comes from immunoSEQ multiplex PCR, and its TCRdb copy is limited to in-frame clones, with some not included. The profile shows tens of thousands of clones, around 90% of them singletons. The data derive from a study of OX40 agonist ivuxolimab in advanced cancers. For the study at large: An anti-OX40 (CD134) antibody with agonistic activity, ivuxolimab, was administered to patients. Enrolled patients in dose escalation had cancers that were hepatocellular carcinoma, melanoma, renal cell or head and neck cancer.

The V end lost 3 bases, the J end lost 6 bases, and 14 bases lay between the germline ends. This CDR3 comprises 14 residues. Germline CDR1 SGHVS, CDR2 FNYEAQ. Peripheral blood came from all dose cohorts at three timepoints. Notes on the study in general: At 0.1 to 3.0 mg/kg, clonal expansion of CD4+ and CD8+ blood T cells had occurred by week 6.

The source of this sequence is an adult with an advanced solid tumor such as melanoma, head and neck, liver or kidney cancer. J is TRBJ1-2 and V is TRBV7-6, with TRBD1 as a possible D gene (6 bases). The source was CD4+ or CD8+ T cells sorted from blood, collected in a trial of the OX40 agonist ivuxolimab. Written as DNA, the CDR3 is TGTGCCAGCAGCTTGAGGGGGGCTCCGGATGGCTACACCTTC. This gives the protein CASSLRGAPDGYTF.